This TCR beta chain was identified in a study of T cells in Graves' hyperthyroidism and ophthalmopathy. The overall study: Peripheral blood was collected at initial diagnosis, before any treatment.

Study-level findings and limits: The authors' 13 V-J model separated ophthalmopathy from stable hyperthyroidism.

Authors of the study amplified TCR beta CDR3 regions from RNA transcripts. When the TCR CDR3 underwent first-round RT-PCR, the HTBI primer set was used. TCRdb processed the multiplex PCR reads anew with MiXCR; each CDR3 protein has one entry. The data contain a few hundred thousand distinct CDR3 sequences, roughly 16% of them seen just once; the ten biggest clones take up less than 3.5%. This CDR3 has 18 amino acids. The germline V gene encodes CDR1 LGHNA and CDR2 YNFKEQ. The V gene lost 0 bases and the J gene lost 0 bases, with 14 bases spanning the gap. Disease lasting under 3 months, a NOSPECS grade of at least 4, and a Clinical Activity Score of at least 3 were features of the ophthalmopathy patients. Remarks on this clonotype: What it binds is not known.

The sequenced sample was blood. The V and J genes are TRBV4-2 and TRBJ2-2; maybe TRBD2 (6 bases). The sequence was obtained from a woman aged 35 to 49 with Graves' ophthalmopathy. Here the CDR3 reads CASSQDGRGGTNTGELFF. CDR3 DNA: TGTGCCAGCAGCCAAGATGGTCGGGGCGGGACGAACACCGGGGAGCTGTTTTTT.